Listed below are T cell receptor beta chains from one sample, sequenced in a study of long-term antiretroviral therapy in people with HIV. Assay used: immunoSEQ multiplex PCR; TCRdb lists only in-frame clones, some missing. The sample contains some 31,000 clones, roughly nine tenths of which appear only once. The material was unsorted PBMCs, obtained 1.1 years after starting antiretroviral therapy. These receptors were taken from a man younger than 30 with HIV. CDR3s include the opening cysteine and the closing phenylalanine or tryptophan. The D gene is left open where the match is weak. Not every row has a clone size; where given, it reads once, few, many or a size class.

v_call	j_call	clone_size	d_call	cdr3_nt	cdr3_aa
TRBV9	TRBJ1-1	.	TRBD1	TGTGCCAGCAGCGCCCGACAGGGGAACACTGAAGCTTTCTTT	CASSARQGNTEAFF
TRBV6-5	TRBJ1-2	.	.	TGTGCCAGCAGTATGACAGGTCAGGGCTACACCTTC	CASSMTGQGYTF
TRBV7-9	TRBJ1-2	.	.	TGTGCCAGCAGCACACCTAGAGGGGTGATTAACTATGGCTACACCTTC	CASSTPRGVINYGYTF
TRBV28	TRBJ2-3	.	.	TGTGCCAGCAGCTTAGGGCCAGATACGCAGTATTTT	CASSLGPDTQYF
TRBV6-1	TRBJ1-1	few	.	TGTGCCAGCAGTCACTTTGACACCCGGCCCCCCGAAGCTTTCTTT	CASSHFDTRPPEAFF
TRBV13	TRBJ2-6	.	.	TGTGCCAGCAGCTTACGGGTAGGGGCCAACGTCCTGACTTTC	CASSLRVGANVLTF
TRBV6-1	TRBJ2-3	.	TRBD2	TGTGCCAGCAGCCCGGTAGCGGGGTACACAGATACGCAGTATTTT	CASSPVAGYTDTQYF
TRBV11-2	TRBJ2-7	.	.	TGTGCCAGCAGCTTAGAGGGGGAATTCTACGAGCAGTACTTC	CASSLEGEFYEQYF
TRBV5-1	TRBJ2-3	.	TRBD2	TGCGCCAGCAGCGCGAGTCGGGGGGTCAGAGATACGCAGTATTTT	CASSASRGVRDTQYF
TRBV7-2	TRBJ1-5	.	.	TGTGCCAGCAGCTTAACCCCCAGGGATAGCAATCAGCCCCAGCATTTT	CASSLTPRDSNQPQHF
TRBV19	TRBJ2-7	.	TRBD2	TGTGCCAGTAGTCCGCCGCATAGCGGGGGTGATGACTACGAGCAGTACTTC	CASSPPHSGGDDYEQYF
TRBV2	TRBJ1-3	few	.	TGTGCCAGCAGTGCAGTCCGACAGGATCAAAACACCATATATTTT	CASSAVRQDQNTIYF
TRBV7-8	TRBJ2-1	.	TRBD2	TGTGCCAGCAGCCCGCCGACTAGCGGGATTACCAATGAGCAGTTCTTC	CASSPPTSGITNEQFF
TRBV18	TRBJ1-3	.	TRBD1	TGTGCCAGCTCACCATGGGACAGGCTCTCTGGAAACACCATATATTTT	CASSPWDRLSGNTIYF
TRBV6-5	TRBJ2-7	.	TRBD1	TGTGCCAGCAGTTACTCGCGACAGGGCCCCTACGAGCAGTACTTC	CASSYSRQGPYEQYF
TRBV2	TRBJ2-7	few	.	TGTGCCAGCAGTGAGAGTGCGCGGTCTCTCGAGCAGTACTTC	CASSESARSLEQYF
TRBV4-1	TRBJ1-6	.	.	TGCGCCAGCAGCAACATCATTAACGGAGTCTCACCCCTCCACTTT	CASSNIINGVSPLHF
TRBV11-1	TRBJ2-7	.	.	TGTGCCAGCAGGGTCCACGAGCAGTACTTC	CASRVHEQYF
TRBV7-9	TRBJ1-3	few	TRBD1	TGTGCCAGCAGAAGCAGGGACAGGGCTTCTGGAAACACCATATATTTT	CASRSRDRASGNTIYF
TRBV23-1	TRBJ2-7	once	TRBD1	TGCGCCAGCAGTCATCGGGACAGGGGGCAAAACGAGCAGTACTTC	CASSHRDRGQNEQYF
TRBV7-2	TRBJ2-3	.	.	TGTGCCAGCAGCTTACAGCCAGGGACAGATACGCAGTATTTT	CASSLQPGTDTQYF
TRBV9	TRBJ1-1	.	.	TGTGCCAGCAGGTCAGGTGGGGGAACTGAAGCTTTCTTT	CASRSGGGTEAFF